The entry below gives a single T cell receptor beta chain sequence along with its context. Original methodology: Estimation of nucleated cell counts was performed using reference gene primer amplification. The repertoire was sequenced with immunoSEQ multiplex PCR; TCRdb's copy has only in-frame clones and lacks some. V and J calls and clone size are copied from that table; D and trimming were computed from the DNA. The sample yields around 100,000 clones, roughly 79% seen once. Trimming left V 0 bases short and J 8 bases short, with 4 bases between. This CDR3 contains 11 residues. Per the germline V gene, CDR1 is MNHNS and CDR2 is SASEGT. The sample is drawn from a study of blood T cell repertoires in COVID-19. Overall study: Whether acute or convalescent, the COVID-19 samples came from the United States, Italy and Spain. The analysed material was cDNA or gDNA that came from T cells, B-cell-depleted T cells, or PBMCs.

Sequenced sample: peripheral blood. The chain couples TRBV6-1 to TRBJ1-2; D not resolved. This TCR was recovered from a woman in her seventies with acute or convalescent COVID-19. CDR3 coding DNA: TGTGCCAGCAGTGAAGCCCAAGGCTACACCTTC. Protein product: CASSEAQGYTF.